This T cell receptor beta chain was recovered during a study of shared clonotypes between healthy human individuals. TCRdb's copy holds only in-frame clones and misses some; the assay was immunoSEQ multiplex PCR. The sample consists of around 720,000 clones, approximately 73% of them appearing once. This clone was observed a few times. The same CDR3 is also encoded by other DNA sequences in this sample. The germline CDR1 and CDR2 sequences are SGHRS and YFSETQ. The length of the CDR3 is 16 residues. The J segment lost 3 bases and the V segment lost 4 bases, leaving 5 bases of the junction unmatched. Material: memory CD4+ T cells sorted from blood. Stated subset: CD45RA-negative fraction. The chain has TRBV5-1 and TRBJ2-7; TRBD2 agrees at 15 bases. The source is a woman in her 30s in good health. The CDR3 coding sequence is TGCGCCAGCAGCACCGGGACTAGCGGGGGGAGCTACGAGCAGTACTTC. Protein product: CASSTGTSGGSYEQYF.